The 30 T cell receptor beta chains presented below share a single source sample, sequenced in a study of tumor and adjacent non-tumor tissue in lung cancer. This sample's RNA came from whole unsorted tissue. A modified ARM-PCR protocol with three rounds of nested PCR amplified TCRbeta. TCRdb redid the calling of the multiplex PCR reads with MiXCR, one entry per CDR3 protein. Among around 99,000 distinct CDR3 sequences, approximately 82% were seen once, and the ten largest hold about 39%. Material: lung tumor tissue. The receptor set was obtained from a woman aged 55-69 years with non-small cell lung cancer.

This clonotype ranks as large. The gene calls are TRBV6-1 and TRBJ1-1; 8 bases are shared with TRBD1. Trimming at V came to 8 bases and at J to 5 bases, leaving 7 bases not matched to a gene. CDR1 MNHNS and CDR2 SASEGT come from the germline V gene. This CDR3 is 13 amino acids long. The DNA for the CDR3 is TGTGCCAGCCAAACCGACAGGGGAACTGAAGCTTTCTTT. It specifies CASQTDRGTEAFF.

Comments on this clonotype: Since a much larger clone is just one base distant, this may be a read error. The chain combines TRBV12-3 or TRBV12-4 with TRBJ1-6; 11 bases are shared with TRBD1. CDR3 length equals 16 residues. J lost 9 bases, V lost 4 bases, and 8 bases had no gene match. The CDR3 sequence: CASSSGQGARGSPLHF. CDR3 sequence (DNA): TGTGCCAGCAGTTCTGGACAGGGGGCAAGAGGTTCACCCCTCCACTTT.

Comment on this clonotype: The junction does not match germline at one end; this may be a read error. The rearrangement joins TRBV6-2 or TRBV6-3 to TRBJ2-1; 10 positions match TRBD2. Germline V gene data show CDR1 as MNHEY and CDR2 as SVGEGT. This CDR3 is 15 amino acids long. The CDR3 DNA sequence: TGTACCGGCAGCCGGCTAGCGGGAGATCACAATGAGCACTTCTTC. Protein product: CTGSRLAGDHNEHFF.

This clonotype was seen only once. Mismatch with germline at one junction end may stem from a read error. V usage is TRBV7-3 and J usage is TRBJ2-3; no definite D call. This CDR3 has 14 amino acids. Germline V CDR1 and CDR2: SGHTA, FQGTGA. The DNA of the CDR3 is TGTACCAGCAGCTCAACGAGACGCACAGATACGCAGTATTTT. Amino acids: CTSSSTRRTDTQYF.

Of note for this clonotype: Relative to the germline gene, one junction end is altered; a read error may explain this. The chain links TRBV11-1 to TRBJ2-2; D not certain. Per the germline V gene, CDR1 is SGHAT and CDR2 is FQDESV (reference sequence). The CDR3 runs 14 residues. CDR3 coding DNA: TGTGCTAGCAGCTTGGAACATGGCACCGGCGAGCAGTTTTTT. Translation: CASSLEHGTGEQFF.

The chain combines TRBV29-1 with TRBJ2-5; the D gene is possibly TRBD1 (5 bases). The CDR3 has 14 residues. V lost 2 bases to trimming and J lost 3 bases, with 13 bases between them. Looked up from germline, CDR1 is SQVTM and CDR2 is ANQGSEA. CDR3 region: CSVESWQGKETQYF. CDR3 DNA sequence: TGCAGCGTTGAATCCTGGCAGGGTAAAGAGACCCAGTACTTC.

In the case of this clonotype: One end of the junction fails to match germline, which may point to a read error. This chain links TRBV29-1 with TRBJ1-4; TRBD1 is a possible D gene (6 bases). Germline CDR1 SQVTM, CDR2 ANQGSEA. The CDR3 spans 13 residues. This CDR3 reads CSVGGRGYEKPFF. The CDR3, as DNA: TGCAGCGTGGGGGGCAGGGGATATGAAAAACCGTTTTTT. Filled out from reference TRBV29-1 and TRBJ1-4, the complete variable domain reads SAVISQKPSRDICQRGTSLTIQCQVDSQVTMMFWYRQQPGQSLTLIATANQGSEATYESGFVIDKFPISRPNLTFSTLTVSNMSPEDSSIYLCSVGGRGYEKPFFGSGTQLSVL.

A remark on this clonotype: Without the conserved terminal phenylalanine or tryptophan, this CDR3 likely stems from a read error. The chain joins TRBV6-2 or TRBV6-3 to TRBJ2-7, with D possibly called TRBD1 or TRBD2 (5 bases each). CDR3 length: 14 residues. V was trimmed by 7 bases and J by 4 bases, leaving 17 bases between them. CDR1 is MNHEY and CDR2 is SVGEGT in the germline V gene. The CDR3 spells CASIRGWGPYEQYI. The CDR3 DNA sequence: TGTGCCAGCATCAGAGGATGGGGACCTTACGAGCAGTACATC.

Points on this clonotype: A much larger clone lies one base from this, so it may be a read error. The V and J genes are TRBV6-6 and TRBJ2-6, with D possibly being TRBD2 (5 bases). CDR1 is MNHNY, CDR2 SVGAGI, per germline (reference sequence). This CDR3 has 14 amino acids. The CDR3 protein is CANSYGTGANVLTF. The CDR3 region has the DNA TGTGCCAACAGTTACGGGACTGGGGCCAACGTCCTGACTTTC.

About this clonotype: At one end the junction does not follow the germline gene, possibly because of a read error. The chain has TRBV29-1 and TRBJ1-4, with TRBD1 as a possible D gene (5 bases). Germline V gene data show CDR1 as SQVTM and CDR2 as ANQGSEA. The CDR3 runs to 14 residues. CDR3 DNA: TGCGGCGTTGCTAGGGGTACAACTAATGAAAAACTGTTTTTT. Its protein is CGVARGTTNEKLFF.

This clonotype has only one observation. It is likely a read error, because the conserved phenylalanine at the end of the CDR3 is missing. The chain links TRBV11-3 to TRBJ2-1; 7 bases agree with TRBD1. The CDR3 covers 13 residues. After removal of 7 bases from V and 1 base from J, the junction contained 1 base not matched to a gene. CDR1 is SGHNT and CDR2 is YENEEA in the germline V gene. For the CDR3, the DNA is TGTGCCAGCAAGGGGGCGTCCTACAATGAGCAGTTCTTA. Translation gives CASKGASYNEQFL.

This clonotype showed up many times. CDR3: CSEGRLAGYQETQYF. Written as DNA, the CDR3 is TGCAGTGAAGGCCGACTAGCGGGCTACCAAGAGACCCAGTACTTC. The chain joins TRBV20-1 to TRBJ2-5; 10 bases align to TRBD2. CDR3 size: 15 residues. Germline assignment: CDR1 DFQATT and CDR2 SNEGSKA (reference sequence). The V and J ends lost 7 bases and 0 bases, in that order; junction bases with no gene match: 8.

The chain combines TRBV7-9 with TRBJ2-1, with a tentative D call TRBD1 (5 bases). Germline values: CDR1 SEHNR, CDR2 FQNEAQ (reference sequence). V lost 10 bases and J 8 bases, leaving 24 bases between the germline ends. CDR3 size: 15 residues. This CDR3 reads CATRIKRAGSDEQFF. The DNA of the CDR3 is TGTGCCACCAGGATTAAAAGGGCAGGGTCGGATGAGCAGTTCTTC.

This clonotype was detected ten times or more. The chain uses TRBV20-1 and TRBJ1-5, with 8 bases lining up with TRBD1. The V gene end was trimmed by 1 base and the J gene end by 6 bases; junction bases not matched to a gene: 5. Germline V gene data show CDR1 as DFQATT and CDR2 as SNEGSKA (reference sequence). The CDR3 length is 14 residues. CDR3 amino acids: CSARVQGAGQPQHF. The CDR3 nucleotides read TGCAGTGCTAGAGTGCAGGGGGCGGGTCAGCCCCAGCATTTT.

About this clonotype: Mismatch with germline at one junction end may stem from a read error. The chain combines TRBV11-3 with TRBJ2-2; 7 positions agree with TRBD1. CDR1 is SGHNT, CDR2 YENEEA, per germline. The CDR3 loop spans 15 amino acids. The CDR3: CASSPGAGVTGEPFF. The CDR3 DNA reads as TGTGCCAGCAGCCCCGGGGCAGGGGTCACAGGGGAGCCGTTTTTT.

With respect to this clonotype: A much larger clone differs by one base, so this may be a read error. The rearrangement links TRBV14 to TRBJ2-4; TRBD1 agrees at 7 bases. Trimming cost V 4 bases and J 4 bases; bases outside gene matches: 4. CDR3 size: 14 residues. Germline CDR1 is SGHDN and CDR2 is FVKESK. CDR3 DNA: TGTGCCAGCAGCCTCCCGGGACAGAAAAACATTCAGTACTTC. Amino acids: CASSLPGQKNIQYF.

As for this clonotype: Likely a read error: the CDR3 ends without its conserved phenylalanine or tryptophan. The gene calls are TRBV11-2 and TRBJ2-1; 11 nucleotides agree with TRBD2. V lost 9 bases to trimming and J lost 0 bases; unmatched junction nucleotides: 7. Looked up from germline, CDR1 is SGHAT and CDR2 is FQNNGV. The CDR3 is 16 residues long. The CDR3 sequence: CARSPSGGSSYNEQFY. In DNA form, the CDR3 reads TGTGCCAGAAGCCCTAGCGGGGGGAGCTCCTACAATGAGCAGTTCTAT.

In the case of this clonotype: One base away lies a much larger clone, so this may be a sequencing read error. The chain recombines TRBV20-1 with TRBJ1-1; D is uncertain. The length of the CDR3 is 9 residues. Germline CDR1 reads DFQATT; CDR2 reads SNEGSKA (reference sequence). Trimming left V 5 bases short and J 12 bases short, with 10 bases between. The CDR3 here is CSAFIPTFF. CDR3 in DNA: TGCAGTGCTTTCATACCGACTTTCTTT.

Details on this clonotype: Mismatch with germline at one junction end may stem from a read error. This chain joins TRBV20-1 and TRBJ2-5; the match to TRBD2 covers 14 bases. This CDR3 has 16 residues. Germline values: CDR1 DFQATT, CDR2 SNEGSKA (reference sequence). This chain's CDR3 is CSTRGPTSGRGEAQHF. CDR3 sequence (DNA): TGCAGTACTAGAGGCCCGACTAGCGGGAGGGGGGAGGCCCAGCACTTC.

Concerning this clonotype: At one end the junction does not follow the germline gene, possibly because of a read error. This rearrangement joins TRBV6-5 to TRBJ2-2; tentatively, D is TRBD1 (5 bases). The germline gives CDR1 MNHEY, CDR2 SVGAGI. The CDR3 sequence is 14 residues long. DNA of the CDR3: TGTGTCAGCTGTCGACAGCCTAACACCGGGGAGCTGTTTTTT. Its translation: CVSCRQPNTGELFF.

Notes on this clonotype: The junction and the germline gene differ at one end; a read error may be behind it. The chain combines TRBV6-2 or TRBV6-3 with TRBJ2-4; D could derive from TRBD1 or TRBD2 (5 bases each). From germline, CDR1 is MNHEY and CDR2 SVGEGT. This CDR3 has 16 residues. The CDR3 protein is CATRKDSCLAKNIQYF. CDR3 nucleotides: TGTGCCACCCGAAAAGACAGCTGTCTAGCCAAAAACATTCAGTATTTC.

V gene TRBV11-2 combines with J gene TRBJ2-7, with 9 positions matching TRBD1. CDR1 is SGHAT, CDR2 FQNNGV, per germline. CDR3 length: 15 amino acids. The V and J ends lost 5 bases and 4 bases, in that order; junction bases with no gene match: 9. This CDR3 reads CASSPSLGQGYEQYF. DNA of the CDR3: TGTGCCAGCAGCCCAAGCCTCGGACAGGGGTACGAGCAGTACTTC.

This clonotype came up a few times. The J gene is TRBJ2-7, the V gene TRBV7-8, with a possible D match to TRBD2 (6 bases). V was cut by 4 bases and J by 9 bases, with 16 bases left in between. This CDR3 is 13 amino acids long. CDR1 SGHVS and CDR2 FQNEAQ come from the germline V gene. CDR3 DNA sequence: TGTGCCAGCAGCTCTGCGGTAGAGGGAGGGCAGTACTTC. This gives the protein CASSSAVEGGQYF.

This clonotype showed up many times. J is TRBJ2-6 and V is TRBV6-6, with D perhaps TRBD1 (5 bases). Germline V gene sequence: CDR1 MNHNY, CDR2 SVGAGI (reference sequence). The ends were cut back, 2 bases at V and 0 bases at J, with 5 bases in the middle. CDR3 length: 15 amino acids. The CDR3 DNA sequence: TGTGCCAGCAGTTACGACAGCTCTGGGGCCAACGTCCTGACTTTC. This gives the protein CASSYDSSGANVLTF.

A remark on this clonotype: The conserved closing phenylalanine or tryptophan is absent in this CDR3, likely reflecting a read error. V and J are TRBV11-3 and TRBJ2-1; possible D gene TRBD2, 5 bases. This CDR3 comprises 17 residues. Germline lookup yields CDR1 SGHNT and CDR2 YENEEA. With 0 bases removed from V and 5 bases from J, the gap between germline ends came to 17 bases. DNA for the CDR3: TGTGCCAGCAGCTTAGACTTGACCAATGGGAGCCACAATGAGCAGTTCTTA. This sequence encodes CASSLDLTNGSHNEQFL.

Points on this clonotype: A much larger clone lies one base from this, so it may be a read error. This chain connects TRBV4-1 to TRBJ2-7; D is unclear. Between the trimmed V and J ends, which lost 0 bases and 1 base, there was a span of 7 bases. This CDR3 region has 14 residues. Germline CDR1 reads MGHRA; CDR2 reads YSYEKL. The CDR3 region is CASSQDPLSYEQYF. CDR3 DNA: TGCGCCAGCAGCCAAGATCCCCTGTCCTACGAGCAGTACTTC.

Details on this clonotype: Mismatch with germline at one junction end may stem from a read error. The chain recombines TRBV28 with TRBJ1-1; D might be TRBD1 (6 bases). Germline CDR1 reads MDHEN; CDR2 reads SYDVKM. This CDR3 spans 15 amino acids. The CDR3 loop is CVSRPQGTTITEAFF. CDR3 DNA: TGTGTCAGCAGACCACAGGGAACCACTATCACTGAAGCTTTCTTT.

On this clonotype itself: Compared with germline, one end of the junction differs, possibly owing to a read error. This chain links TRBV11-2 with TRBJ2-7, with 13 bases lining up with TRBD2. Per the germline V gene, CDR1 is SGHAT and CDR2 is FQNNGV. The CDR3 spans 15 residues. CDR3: CACSYRTSGGYEQYF. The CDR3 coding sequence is TGTGCCTGCAGCTACAGGACTAGCGGGGGCTACGAGCAGTACTTC. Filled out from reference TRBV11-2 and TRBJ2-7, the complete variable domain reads EAGVAQSPRYKIIEKRQSVAFWCNPISGHATLYWYQQILGQGPKLLIQFQNNGVVDDSQLPKDRFSAERLKGVDSTLKIQPAKLEDSAVYLCACSYRTSGGYEQYFGPGTRLTVT.

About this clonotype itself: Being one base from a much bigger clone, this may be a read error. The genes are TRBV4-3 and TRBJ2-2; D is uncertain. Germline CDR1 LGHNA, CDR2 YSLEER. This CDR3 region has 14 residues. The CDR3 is CVSSQDNNTGELFF. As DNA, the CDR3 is TGCGTCAGCAGCCAAGATAACAACACCGGGGAGCTGTTTTTT.

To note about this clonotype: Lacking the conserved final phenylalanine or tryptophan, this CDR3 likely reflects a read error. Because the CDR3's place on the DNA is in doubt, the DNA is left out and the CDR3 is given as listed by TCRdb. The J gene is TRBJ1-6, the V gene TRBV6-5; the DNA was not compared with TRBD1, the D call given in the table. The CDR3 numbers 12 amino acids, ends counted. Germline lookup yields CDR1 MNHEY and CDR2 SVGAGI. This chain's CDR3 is CANPGTYSPLNL.